Listed here are 18 T cell receptor beta chains from one sample, sequenced in a study of cytomegalovirus exposure and HLA in healthy donors. The PCR contained 60 Vbeta and 13 Jbeta primers. Repertoires were generated with immunoSEQ multiplex PCR, while TCRdb's copy carries only in-frame clones and drops some. The sample shows about 85,000 clones, roughly 80% of them seen only once. The sequenced sample consisted of PBMCs. The receptors originated from a boy between 10 and 17 years old in good health and CMV-seronegative.

The V and J genes are TRBV2 and TRBJ2-5; D unresolved. CDR3 length: 14 amino acids. From germline, CDR1 is SNHLY and CDR2 FYNNEI. V was pared by 1 base and J by 2 bases, with 8 bases between. The CDR3 DNA reads TGTGCCAGCAGTGAAGAAAACAGACAAGAGACCCAGTACTTC. The encoded protein is CASSEENRQETQYF.

V and J are TRBV28 and TRBJ1-5, with D perhaps TRBD1 (6 bases). This CDR3 comprises 13 residues. The V end lost 7 bases, the J end lost 9 bases, and 16 bases lay between the germline ends. Germline CDR1 is MDHEN and CDR2 is SYDVKM. In DNA form, the CDR3 reads TGTGCCAGCAATCAGGGGCCCCGCCCGCCCCAGCATTTT. Translated, it gives CASNQGPRPPQHF.

V usage is TRBV28 and J usage is TRBJ1-5; 7 bases fit TRBD1. The CDR3 has 16 amino acids. J lost 3 bases, V lost 2 bases, and 7 bases had no gene match. Germline CDR1 is MDHEN and CDR2 is SYDVKM. The CDR3 here is CASSLTGAAINQPQHF. In DNA form, the CDR3 reads TGTGCCAGCAGTTTAACAGGGGCGGCGATCAATCAGCCCCAGCATTTT.

The chain uses TRBV7-6 and TRBJ2-7; a weak D match, TRBD1 (7 bases). The CDR3 length is 15 residues. The germline V and J ends were trimmed by 7 bases and 2 bases, with 18 bases remaining between them. CDR1 is SGHVS and CDR2 is FNYEAQ in the germline V gene. The CDR3 nucleotides are TGTGCCAGCATCCCCGGTGGAGGGGGCCCCTACGAGCAGTACTTC. Encoded protein: CASIPGGGGPYEQYF. The full variable domain, rest sourced from reference TRBV7-6 and TRBJ2-7, is GAGVSQSPRYKVTKRGQDVALRCDPISGHVSLYWYRQALGQGPEFLTYFNYEAQQDKSGLPNDRFSAERPEGSISTLTIQRTEQRDSAMYRCASIPGGGGPYEQYFGPGTRLTVT.

The V gene is TRBV7-9, the J gene TRBJ2-5; possibly TRBD2 for D (7 bases). Germline values: CDR1 SEHNR, CDR2 FQNEAQ (reference sequence). There are 15 residues in the CDR3. The V and J ends lost 4 bases and 3 bases respectively, with 15 bases between them. CDR3 DNA: TGTGCCAGCAGCTCCGCAGGGGCGGGAGAAGAGACCCAGTACTTC. Amino acids: CASSSAGAGEETQYF.

The chain links TRBV28 to TRBJ2-7; tentatively, D is TRBD1 (6 bases). CDR3 length equals 14 residues. Germline loops: CDR1 MDHEN, CDR2 SYDVKM. V lost 7 bases to trimming and J lost 2 bases, with 15 bases between them. As DNA, the CDR3 is TGTGCCAGCACCCCTCAGGGGACCACCTACGAGCAGTACTTC. Its translation is CASTPQGTTYEQYF.

This chain connects TRBV5-1 to TRBJ1-5, with D possibly being TRBD1 (5 bases). CDR3 length: 14 amino acids. Germline-derived CDR1 and CDR2 are SGHRS and YFSETQ. Trimming cost V 4 bases and J 5 bases, with 13 bases left between them. The CDR3 sequence: CASSTGGKDQPQHF. CDR3 coding DNA: TGCGCCAGCAGCACTGGGGGGAAGGATCAGCCCCAGCATTTT.

This clone was counted a single time. This chain joins TRBV6-5 and TRBJ1-1; D gene ambiguous. CDR3 length: 12 residues. The germline V gene encodes CDR1 MNHEY and CDR2 SVGAGI. Trimming removed 8 bases from V and 1 base from J, with 8 bases in between. This CDR3 is CASSRANTEAFF. CDR3 nucleotide sequence: TGTGCCAGCTCAAGAGCGAACACTGAAGCTTTCTTT.

This sequence joins TRBV10-3 and TRBJ1-5; the match to TRBD1 covers 10 bases. The CDR3 totals 19 residues. V gave up 10 bases and J gave up 1 base; unmatched junction bases: 19. Germline CDR1 is ENHRY and CDR2 is SYGVKD. The CDR3 bases are TGTGCCACCGGCGGTCCCCTTCCTGACAGGGGGCAGAGCAATCAGCCCCAGCATTTT. Translating it yields CATGGPLPDRGQSNQPQHF.

This clone was observed a single time. This chain connects TRBV29-1 to TRBJ1-2; tentatively, D is TRBD1 (5 bases). CDR3 length: 11 residues. CDR1 is SQVTM, CDR2 ANQGSEA, per germline. V was trimmed by 7 bases and J by 4 bases, leaving 10 bases between them. The CDR3 DNA sequence: TGCAGCGCGGACACGAGCTATGGCTACACCTTC. Protein product: CSADTSYGYTF.

The chain combines TRBV4-3 with TRBJ1-6; no definite D call. The CDR3 runs 15 residues. V lost 6 bases to trimming and J lost 9 bases, with 18 bases between them. Germline values: CDR1 LGHNA, CDR2 YSLEER. CDR3 loop: CASRERQAPISPLHF. The CDR3 bases are TGCGCCAGCAGGGAAAGGCAGGCCCCAATTTCACCCCTCCACTTT.

This clone appeared a few times. This chain joins TRBV30 and TRBJ1-4; 8 bases match TRBD1. Germline CDR1 reads GTSNPN; CDR2 reads SVGIG (reference sequence). The CDR3 is 16 residues long. The J segment lost 9 bases and the V segment lost 3 bases, leaving 15 bases of the junction unmatched. The CDR3 loop is CAWSSLQGAYRKKLFF. As DNA, the CDR3 is TGTGCCTGGAGCTCTTTGCAGGGGGCATATCGGAAAAAACTGTTTTTT.

The chain joins TRBV28 to TRBJ1-4; D not certain. This CDR3 has 12 residues. Germline-derived CDR1 and CDR2 are MDHEN and SYDVKM. The V end lost 4 bases, the J end lost 8 bases, and 8 bases lay between the germline ends. DNA for the CDR3: TGTGCCAGCAGTTCCGGGAGGGAAAAACTGTTTTTT. This sequence encodes CASSSGREKLFF.

The chain has TRBV6-5 and TRBJ1-2, with D perhaps matching TRBD1 (6 bases). Between the trimmed V and J ends, which lost 0 bases and 4 bases, there was a span of 12 bases. Germline V gene sequence: CDR1 MNHEY, CDR2 SVGAGI. CDR3 length: 15 residues. CDR3 amino acids: CASSYSAKGGYGYTF. The CDR3 nucleotides are TGTGCCAGCAGTTACTCCGCAAAAGGGGGCTATGGCTACACCTTC.

This clone has a handful of counts. This sequence joins TRBV28 and TRBJ2-1, with TRBD2 as a possible D gene (6 bases). Trimming cost V 4 bases and J 4 bases, with 14 bases left between them. CDR1 and CDR2 from the germline V gene are MDHEN and SYDVKM. This CDR3 region has 15 residues. Written as DNA, the CDR3 is TGTGCCAGCAGTTCCGGGACTCTCCATTACAATGAGCAGTTCTTC. Its translation: CASSSGTLHYNEQFF.

The rearrangement links TRBV30 to TRBJ1-1, with D perhaps matching TRBD1 (5 bases). Per the germline V gene, CDR1 is GTSNPN and CDR2 is SVGIG (reference sequence). The CDR3 covers 14 residues. Trimming cost V 2 bases and J 1 base, with 11 bases left between them. In DNA, the CDR3 is TGTGCCTGGAGTATCTGGACATCGAACACTGAAGCTTTCTTT. Residues: CAWSIWTSNTEAFF.

This clone showed up just a few times. This chain links TRBV18 with TRBJ1-4; 7 nucleotides agree with TRBD1. The CDR3 is 13 residues long. Trimming at V came to 8 bases and at J to 8 bases, leaving 8 bases not matched to a gene. The germline CDR1 and CDR2 sequences are KGHSH and LQKENI. The CDR3: CASADRVGEKLFF. CDR3 bases: TGTGCCAGCGCCGACAGGGTCGGAGAAAAACTGTTTTTT.

The chain combines TRBV28 with TRBJ1-5; D is undetermined. Germline CDR1 and CDR2: MDHEN and SYDVKM. This CDR3 comprises 18 residues. V gave up 10 bases and J gave up 3 bases, with 28 bases separating them. Written as DNA, the CDR3 is TGTGCCACGCGTCCTCCCGGGAGGGAATTGGTAGTCAATCAGCCCCAGCATTTT. It codes for CATRPPGRELVVNQPQHF.